This T cell receptor beta chain comes out of a study of patients and donors after allogeneic stem cell transplantation. The CDR3 runs 12 residues. The V gene lost 6 bases and the J gene lost 3 bases, with 5 bases spanning the gap. Germline values: CDR1 KGHDR, CDR2 SFDVKD. This clonotype has a handful of counts. TCRdb called the RT-PCR reads again in MiXCR, with one record for every CDR3 protein. The sample lists fewer than 75,000 distinct CDR3 sequences; more than 10% were seen once. The receptor comes from a human donor who was either an allogeneic HSCT recipient or a stem cell or donor lymphocyte infusion donor (not recorded which). It is not recorded whose cells these are; they may come from a transplant donor. The chain joins TRBV24-1 to TRBJ2-1; no reliable D call. Sequencing was done on a sample of blood, either unsorted or a sorted T cell fraction (not recorded which). This chain's CDR3 is CATSTHYNEQFF. The CDR3 region has the DNA TGTGCCACCAGTACTCACTACAATGAGCAGTTCTTC.